This paragraph reports one T cell receptor beta chain. Its target antigen remains unknown. Base qualities are not at hand, and no much larger clone is one base apart. Libraries were constructed by RT-PCR. Sequencing used a NextSeq 550. The public reads were run again by TCRdb, first through fastp at Q25 and then through MiXCR, and only productive beta chains were kept. Each record represents a unique CDR3 protein, reported with the most common genes and DNA among its rows. The sample records a few hundred thousand distinct CDR3 sequences, over 12% of which are singletons. Under 14% of the sample belongs to the ten largest clones. This entry comes from a study of patients and donors after allogeneic stem cell transplantation (dated by TCRdb to 2020 to 2021). The CDR3 spans 14 residues, from the cysteine through the phenylalanine. Only the CDR3 part of the read is kept: 42 bases, read in frame from the first base. V loses 3 bases of germline sequence and J loses 4 bases, and the interval between the two ends is 12 bases. Based on the germline V gene, the CDR1 and CDR2 sequences are SGHNT and YENEEA.

The receptor comes from a human donor who was either an allogeneic HSCT recipient or a stem cell or donor lymphocyte infusion donor (not recorded which). It is not recorded whose cells these are; they may come from a transplant donor. Recombination connected TRBV11-3 to TRBJ1-1; a tentative D match to TRBD1 spans 5 bases. Sequenced: blood, either unsorted or a sorted T cell fraction (not recorded which). CDR3 region: CASSFSPGGTEAFF. The DNA reads as follows: TGTGCCAGCAGCTTTAGCCCTGGGGGCACTGAAGCTTTCTTT.